This T cell receptor beta chain was documented in a study of T cell responses to AZD1222 COVID-19 vaccine. Overall study results and limits: Regions 160-218 and 743-854 held dominance among vaccine-associated CD4 TCRs, which spanned spike. Regions left unmutated in variants are reportedly the target of nearly half of spike-specific TCRs. Mostly white British, mostly female donors; authors suggested clonal diversity may be underestimated.

Generated by immunoSEQ multiplex PCR, the TCRdb table keeps only in-frame clones and is missing some. Of 140,000 or so clones detected, approximately 90% appear once; the ten largest clones hold about 1.9%. V was trimmed by 6 bases and J by 2 bases, leaving 14 bases between them. The CDR3 spans 14 residues. Looked up from germline, CDR1 is MDHEN and CDR2 is SYDVKM. This clone came up once. Its antigen is unknown. This TCR came from an adult who received the AZD1222 COVID-19 vaccine. The sequencing used peripheral blood, collected 28 days after the second AZD1222 dose. This sequence joins TRBV28 and TRBJ2-7; maybe TRBD1 (7 bases). CDR3 sequence: CASSRRGDTYEQYF. DNA for the CDR3: TGTGCCAGCAGCCGCAGGGGGGACACCTACGAGCAGTACTTC. The entire variable domain, with the rest obtained from reference TRBV28 and TRBJ2-7, is as follows: DVKVTQSSRYLVKRTGEKVFLECVQDMDHENMFWYRQDPGLGLRLIYFSYDVKMKEKGDIPEGYSVSREKKERFSLILESASTNQTSMYLCASSRRGDTYEQYFGPGTRLTVT.